Listed below are T cell receptor beta chains from one sample, sequenced in a study of identical twins. Via MiXCR, TCRdb re-called the 5' RACE reads, giving one row per CDR3 protein. The data hold about 260,000 distinct CDR3 sequences, with about 7.3% observed a single time. This sample was also put to use in a study of yellow fever vaccine responses in identical twins.

Sequences were obtained from memory (CD45RO+) T cells sorted from blood. The receptor source for this set is a woman aged 18-29 years in good health. CDR3s include the opening cysteine and the closing phenylalanine or tryptophan. Fields, in order: D gene, V gene, clone size, CDR3 length, J gene, CDR3 DNA, CDR3 protein. A D gene is named only where the DNA matches it firmly. A row's size may be missing; if present it is once, few, many or a size class.

>-|TRBV24-1|few|13|TRBJ1-2
TGTGCCACCAGCCCATCGCCTGAATATGGCTACACCTTC
CATSPSPEYGYTF
>-|TRBV12-3/TRBV12-4|many|15|TRBJ1-1
TGTGCCAGCAGTTTAAGGGGGGGGAAGAACACCGAAGCTTTCTTT
CASSLRGGKNTEAFF
>TRBD2|TRBV10-3|few|15|TRBJ2-7
TGTGCCATCAGTGAGTCCGGGGGGGGGACCTACGAGCAGTACTTC
CAISESGGGTYEQYF
>-|TRBV2|few|12|TRBJ1-2
TGTGCCAGCAAACCGGAGATACATGGCTACACCTTC
CASKPEIHGYTF
>-|TRBV20-1|few|14|TRBJ1-1
TGCAGTGCTAGAGTCGCAGGCCGGGGCACTGAAGCTTTCTTT
CSARVAGRGTEAFF
>TRBD1|TRBV29-1|many|13|TRBJ2-7
TGCAGCGTTGAAGGGACAGGGGGCTACGAGCAGTACTTC
CSVEGTGGYEQYF
>-|TRBV5-1|many|13|TRBJ2-1
TGCGCCAGCAGCTTGGGTGCGTGGGGTGAGCAGTTCTTC
CASSLGAWGEQFF
>TRBD1|TRBV28|-|20|TRBJ2-1
TGTGCCAGCAGTTTATTCCGGACAGGGGGCCCCCTGGGCTCCTACAATGAGCAGTTCTTC
CASSLFRTGGPLGSYNEQFF
>TRBD2|TRBV11-2|-|19|TRBJ2-1
TGTGCCAGCAGCTCCCGGATCGGGACTACCTCTCCCTCTCACAATGAGCAGTTCTTC
CASSSRIGTTSPSHNEQFF
>TRBD1|TRBV29-1|few|12|TRBJ1-2
TGCAGCGTGGCCGGACAGGGGTATGGCTACACCTTC
CSVAGQGYGYTF
>TRBD1|TRBV28|-|16|TRBJ2-1
TGTGCCAGCAGTTCCCAGGACAGGGGGGGCTACAATGAGCAGTTCTTC
CASSSQDRGGYNEQFF
>-|TRBV14|many|16|TRBJ2-5
TGTGCCAGCAGCCGAAGAGGTTCCTGGGTGGGAGAGACCCAGTACTTC
CASSRRGSWVGETQYF
>-|TRBV12-3/TRBV12-4|many|15|TRBJ2-7
TGTGCCAGCAGTTTACAGCCCCGGGGTGCCTACGAGCAGTACTTC
CASSLQPRGAYEQYF
>-|TRBV7-9|many|15|TRBJ2-1
TGTGCCAGCAGCTTGGGTAGGACAAGGGAAAATGAGCAGTTCTTC
CASSLGRTRENEQFF
>TRBD2|TRBV5-6|-|16|TRBJ2-5
TGTGCCAGCAGCTTTGGCGGGGGGGCCGGCCAAGAGACCCAGTACTTC
CASSFGGGAGQETQYF
>-|TRBV20-1|few|14|TRBJ2-5
TGCAGTGCTAGAGCATTGGGGCAGCAAGAGACCCAGTACTTC
CSARALGQQETQYF
>TRBD1|TRBV10-3|many|13|TRBJ1-4
TGTGCCATCCAGGGGGCGGCTAATGAAAAACTGTTTTTT
CAIQGAANEKLFF
>-|TRBV10-3|few|13|TRBJ2-7
TGTGCCATCAGTGGAGGGGTTAACTACGAGCAGTACTTC
CAISGGVNYEQYF
>-|TRBV20-1|-|12|TRBJ2-5
TGCAGTGCTAGCGGGACACAAGAGACCCAGTACTTC
CSASGTQETQYF
>-|TRBV5-1|many|14|TRBJ2-1
TGCGCCAGCAGCTTGGGGTCAGGTCACAATGAGCAGTTCTTC
CASSLGSGHNEQFF